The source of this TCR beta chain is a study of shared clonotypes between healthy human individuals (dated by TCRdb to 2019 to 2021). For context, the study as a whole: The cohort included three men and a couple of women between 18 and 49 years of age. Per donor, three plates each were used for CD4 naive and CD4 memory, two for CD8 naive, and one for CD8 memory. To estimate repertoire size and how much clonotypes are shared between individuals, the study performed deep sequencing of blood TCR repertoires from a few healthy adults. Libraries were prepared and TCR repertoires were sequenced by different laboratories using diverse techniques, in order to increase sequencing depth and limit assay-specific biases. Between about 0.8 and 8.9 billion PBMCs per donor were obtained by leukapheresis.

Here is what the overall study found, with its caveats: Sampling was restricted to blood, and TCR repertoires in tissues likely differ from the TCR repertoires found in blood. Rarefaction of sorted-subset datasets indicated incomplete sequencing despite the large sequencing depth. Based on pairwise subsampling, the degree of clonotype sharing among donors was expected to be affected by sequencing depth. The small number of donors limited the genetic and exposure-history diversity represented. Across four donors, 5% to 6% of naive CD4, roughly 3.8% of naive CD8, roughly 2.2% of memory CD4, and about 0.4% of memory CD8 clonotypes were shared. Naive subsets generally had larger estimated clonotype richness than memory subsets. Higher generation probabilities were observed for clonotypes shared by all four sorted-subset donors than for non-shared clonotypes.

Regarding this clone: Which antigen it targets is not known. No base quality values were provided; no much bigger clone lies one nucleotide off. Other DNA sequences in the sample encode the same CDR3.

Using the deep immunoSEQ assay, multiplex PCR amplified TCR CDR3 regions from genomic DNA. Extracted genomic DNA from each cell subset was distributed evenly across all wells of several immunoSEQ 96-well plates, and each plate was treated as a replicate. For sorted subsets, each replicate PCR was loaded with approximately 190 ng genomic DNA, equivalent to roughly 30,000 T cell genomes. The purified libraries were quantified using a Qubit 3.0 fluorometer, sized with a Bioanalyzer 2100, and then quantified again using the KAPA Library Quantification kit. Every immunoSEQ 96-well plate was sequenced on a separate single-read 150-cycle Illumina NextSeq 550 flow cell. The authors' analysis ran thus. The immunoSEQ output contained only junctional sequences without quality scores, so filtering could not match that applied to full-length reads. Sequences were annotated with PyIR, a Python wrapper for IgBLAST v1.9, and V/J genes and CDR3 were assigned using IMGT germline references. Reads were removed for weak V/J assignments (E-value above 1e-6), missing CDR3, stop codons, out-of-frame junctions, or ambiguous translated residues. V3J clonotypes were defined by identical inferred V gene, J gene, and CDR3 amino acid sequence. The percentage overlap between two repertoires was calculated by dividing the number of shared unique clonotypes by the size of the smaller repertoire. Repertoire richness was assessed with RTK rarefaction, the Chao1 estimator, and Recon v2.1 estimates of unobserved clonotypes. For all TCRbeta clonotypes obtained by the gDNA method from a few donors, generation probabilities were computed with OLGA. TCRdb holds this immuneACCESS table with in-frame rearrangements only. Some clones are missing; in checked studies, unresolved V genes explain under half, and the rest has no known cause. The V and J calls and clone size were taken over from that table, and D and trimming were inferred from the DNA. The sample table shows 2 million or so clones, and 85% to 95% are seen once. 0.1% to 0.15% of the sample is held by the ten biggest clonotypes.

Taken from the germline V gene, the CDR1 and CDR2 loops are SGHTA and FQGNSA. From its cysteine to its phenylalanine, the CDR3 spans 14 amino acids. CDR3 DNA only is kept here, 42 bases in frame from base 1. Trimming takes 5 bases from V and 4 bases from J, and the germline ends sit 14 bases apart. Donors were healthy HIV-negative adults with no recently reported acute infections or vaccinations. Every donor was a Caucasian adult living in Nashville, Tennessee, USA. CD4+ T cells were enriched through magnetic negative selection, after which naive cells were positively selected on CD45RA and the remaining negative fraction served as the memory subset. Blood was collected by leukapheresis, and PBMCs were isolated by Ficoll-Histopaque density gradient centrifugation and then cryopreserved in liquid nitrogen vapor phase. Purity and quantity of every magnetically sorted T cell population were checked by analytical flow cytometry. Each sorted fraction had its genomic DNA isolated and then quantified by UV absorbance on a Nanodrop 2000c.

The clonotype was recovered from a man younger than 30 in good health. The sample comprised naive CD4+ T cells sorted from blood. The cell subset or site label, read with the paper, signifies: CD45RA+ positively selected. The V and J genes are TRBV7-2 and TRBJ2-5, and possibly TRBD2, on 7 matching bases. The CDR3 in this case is CASSLRGGGETQYF. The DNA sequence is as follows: TGTGCCAGCAGCCTTAGGGGGGGCGGAGAGACCCAGTACTTC.